This T cell receptor (beta chain) was identified during a study of CD8 T cells in ankylosing spondylitis. Notes on the study in general: About 8 highly homologous variants made up a TCR beta motif that seemed to typify ankylosing spondylitis blood. Reportedly, matched ankylosing spondylitis synovial fluid was significantly enriched for disease-linked clones. Disease-associated clones were CD8+ and fairly uncommon in peripheral blood.

Comments on this clonotype: Its specificity is not known.

The TCR beta libraries were generated through quantitative 5'-RACE incorporating molecular barcodes. MiXCR was run by TCRdb on the 5' RACE reads, yielding one entry per CDR3 protein. This sample carries approximately 440,000 distinct CDR3 sequences, roughly a sixth of them seen once, and the ten largest clones take 1%. Trimming took off 3 bases at V and 1 base at J, with 13 bases between the two ends. Germline V gene data show CDR1 as SGHRS and CDR2 as YFSETQ. The CDR3 runs 15 residues. This clonotype was sampled from a male donor with ankylosing spondylitis. The chain uses TRBV5-1 and TRBJ1-2; a weak D match, TRBD1 (5 bases). The sequenced material came from blood, either unsorted or a sorted T cell fraction (not recorded which). CDR3 DNA: TGCGCCAGCAGCTCAGCTGGGGGAGATAACTATGGCTACACCTTC. As protein: CASSSAGGDNYGYTF.